These T cell receptor beta chains were read from a single sample in a study of T cells in Graves' hyperthyroidism and ophthalmopathy. TCRdb passed the multiplex PCR reads through MiXCR, listing each CDR3 protein once. Of about 640,000 distinct CDR3 sequences listed, about a fifth are singletons. The sample consisted of blood. The receptors here all came from a man aged 25-45 years with Graves' ophthalmopathy. Both conserved end residues are part of each CDR3. The D gene is left open where the match is weak. Where a row states a size, it is once, few, many or the class of an expanded clone; other rows omit it.

V	size	J	D	CDR3	DNA
TRBV10-2	-	TRBJ2-7	-	CASSEPPGNYEQYF	TGCGCCAGCAGTGAGCCCCCAGGGAACTACGAGCAGTACTTC
TRBV25-1	few	TRBJ2-7	TRBD1	CASSDGTGWAYEQYF	TGTGCCAGCAGCGACGGGACAGGGTGGGCGTACGAGCAGTACTTC
TRBV6-1	-	TRBJ1-1	-	CASLRGLFAEAFF	TGTGCCAGCCTCCGGGGGCTCTTCGCTGAAGCTTTCTTT
TRBV29-1	-	TRBJ1-3	TRBD1	CSAWDRGNTIYF	TGCAGCGCATGGGACAGAGGAAACACCATATATTTT
TRBV7-8	-	TRBJ1-1	-	CASTIRTGIRAEAFF	TGTGCCAGCACTATTCGGACGGGGATAAGGGCTGAAGCTTTCTTT
TRBV6-1	-	TRBJ1-5	-	CASSKVGDQPQHF	TGTGCCAGCAGTAAAGTAGGCGATCAGCCCCAGCATTTT
TRBV28	few	TRBJ2-1	TRBD2	CASSLSIAGGGFNEQFF	TGTGCCAGCAGTTTATCCATAGCGGGAGGGGGTTTTAATGAGCAGTTCTTC
TRBV7-3	-	TRBJ2-3	-	CASSLEPGTDTQYF	TGTGCCAGCAGCTTAGAGCCCGGCACAGATACGCAGTATTTT
TRBV18	-	TRBJ2-7	-	CASSPLRGRAYEQYF	TGTGCCAGCTCACCCCTAAGGGGCAGGGCCTACGAGCAGTACTTC
TRBV24-1	-	TRBJ2-1	TRBD2	CATSDSLGGRDEQFF	TGTGCCACCAGTGACTCCCTCGGTGGGAGGGATGAGCAGTTCTTC
TRBV30	many	TRBJ1-5	-	CAWMSGPGQPQHF	TGTGCCTGGATGTCGGGGCCTGGGCAGCCCCAGCATTTT
TRBV20-1	few	TRBJ1-2	TRBD1	CSARRRPSYRQGPYYGYTF	TGCAGTGCTAGAAGAAGGCCTTCCTATCGACAGGGGCCTTACTATGGCTACACCTTC
TRBV4-2	-	TRBJ2-2	TRBD2	CASSQSLAGDTGELFF	TGTGCCAGCAGCCAGAGTCTAGCGGGAGATACCGGGGAGCTGTTTTTT
TRBV7-9	many	TRBJ2-1	-	CASSLGRAGSTYNEQFF	TGTGCCAGCAGCTTAGGCAGGGCGGGGTCCACCTACAATGAGCAGTTCTTC
TRBV6-1	-	TRBJ1-5	TRBD1	CASTPGGRGLNQPQHF	TGTGCCAGCACCCCAGGAGGCAGGGGGCTCAATCAGCCCCAGCATTTT
TRBV27	-	TRBJ2-3	TRBD2	CASRKLAVTDTQYF	TGTGCCAGCAGAAAGCTAGCGGTCACAGATACGCAGTATTTT
TRBV3-1	few	TRBJ2-7	TRBD2	CASSQRTSAYEQYF	TGTGCCAGCAGCCAAAGGACTAGCGCCTACGAGCAGTACTTC
TRBV29-1	-	TRBJ1-1	-	CSVPNGLNTEAFF	TGCAGCGTTCCTAACGGATTGAACACTGAAGCTTTCTTT
TRBV18	many	TRBJ2-3	TRBD1	CASSPDRGTDTQYF	TGTGCCAGCTCACCAGACAGGGGGACGGATACGCAGTATTTT
TRBV18	many	TRBJ1-1	-	CASSQQDTEAFF	TGTGCCAGCTCACAACAGGACACTGAAGCTTTCTTT
TRBV5-1	many	TRBJ2-3	-	CASSTTRRGGTDTQYF	TGCGCCAGCAGCACTACGAGGAGGGGGGGCACAGATACGCAGTATTTT
TRBV12-3/TRBV12-4	many	TRBJ2-5	-	CASSLSALQETQYF	TGTGCCAGCAGTTTAAGTGCCCTACAAGAGACCCAGTACTTC
TRBV11-2	many	TRBJ2-2	TRBD2	CASSPRTSGRGELFF	TGTGCCAGCAGCCCCCGGACTAGCGGGAGAGGGGAGCTGTTTTTT
TRBV28	few	TRBJ1-1	-	CASIRTVLNTEAFF	TGTGCCAGCATTAGGACAGTCCTGAACACTGAAGCTTTCTTT
TRBV2	many	TRBJ2-1	TRBD1	CAISDRELHNEQFF	TGTGCCATCTCAGACAGGGAGCTACACAATGAGCAGTTCTTC